This passage covers 28 T cell receptor beta chains from one sample sequenced in a study of blood T cells in healthy people across ages. Primed by a sample-barcoded 5' primer and a J-beta primer mix, a second PCR proceeded for about 6 to 12 cycles. TCRdb itself ran the 5' RACE reads through MiXCR, one entry per CDR3 protein. The profile shows roughly 500,000 distinct CDR3 sequences, 27% of them singletons. The sequenced material came from blood. The receptors derive from a woman in her 70s in good health.

The genes are TRBV5-1 and TRBJ2-5; 8 bases align to TRBD2. CDR1 and CDR2 (germline): SGHRS, YFSETQ. V lost 3 bases, J lost 1 base, and 8 bases stayed unmatched. CDR3 length: 16 amino acids. DNA for the CDR3: TGCGCCAGCAGCTCCGGGCCAGCGGGGGCCCAAGAGACCCAGTACTTC. Translation gives CASSSGPAGAQETQYF.

The chain carries TRBV21-1 and TRBJ1-2; the table's D call TRBD1 went unverified against the DNA. TRBV21-1 is a documented pseudogene. This CDR3 has 10 residues. Written as DNA, the CDR3 is TGTGCCAGCGGGACCCGGGGACATCCCTTC. Its translation is CASGTRGHPF.

This clonotype appeared a few times. The V call is TRBV6-2 or TRBV6-3, the J call TRBJ1-5; D is perhaps TRBD1 (5 bases). Deletions cut 6 bases from V and 0 bases from J, with 12 bases between. The CDR3 contains 15 residues. The germline CDR1 and CDR2 sequences are MNHEY and SVGEGT. CDR3 coding DNA: TGTGCCAGCAGCCGACAGACGTATAGCAATCAGCCCCAGCATTTT. It codes for CASSRQTYSNQPQHF.

The chain couples TRBV4-3 to TRBJ1-2, with 7 bases lining up with TRBD1. Germline V gene data show CDR1 as LGHNA and CDR2 as YSLEER. V gave up 0 bases and J gave up 6 bases; unmatched junction bases: 16. The CDR3 runs 18 residues. The CDR3 loop reads CASSQDLPGQRTSNGYTF. DNA for the CDR3: TGCGCCAGCAGCCAAGATCTCCCGGGACAGAGAACGAGTAATGGCTACACCTTC.

The chain uses TRBV7-2 and TRBJ2-2; weak D call: TRBD1 (6 bases). CDR1 SGHTA and CDR2 FQGNSA come from the germline V gene. Trimming cost V 5 bases and J 8 bases, with 15 bases left between them. The CDR3 contains 14 residues. The CDR3 here is CASSPDRIQGELFF. The CDR3 DNA reads TGTGCCAGCAGCCCCGACAGGATACAAGGGGAGCTGTTTTTT.

The table lists this clonotype with a few counts. V is TRBV30 and J is TRBJ1-4; TRBD1 matches at 7 bases. The CDR3 contains 13 residues. Germline V CDR1 and CDR2: GTSNPN, SVGIG (reference sequence). V was clipped by 3 bases and J by 8 bases; unmatched bases: 6. CDR3 protein: CAWSRQGLEKLFF. CDR3 bases: TGTGCCTGGAGCCGACAGGGATTGGAAAAACTGTTTTTT.

The chain recombines TRBV5-1 with TRBJ2-5; maybe TRBD2 (5 bases). The CDR3 contains 15 residues. V was shortened by 0 bases and J by 2 bases, with 11 bases between the two germline ends. The germline V gene has CDR1 SGHRS and CDR2 YFSETQ. CDR3 in amino acids: CASSLVLVPQETQYF. The CDR3 DNA follows: TGCGCCAGCAGCTTGGTACTAGTTCCTCAAGAGACCCAGTACTTC. Using reference TRBV5-1 and TRBJ2-5 for the parts outside the CDR3, the full variable domain is KAGVTQTPRYLIKTRGQQVTLSCSPISGHRSVSWYQQTPGQGLQFLFEYFSETQRNKGNFPGRFSGRQFSNSRSEMNVSTLELGDSALYLCASSLVLVPQETQYFGPGTRLLVL.

The CDR3 DNA is TGTGCCAGCTCACCGTTAGCACGAGGGTCCTCCTACGAGCAGTACTTC. Protein sequence: CASSPLARGSSYEQYF. This chain joins TRBV18 and TRBJ2-7, with D possibly matching TRBD2 (5 bases). V was shortened by 3 bases and J by 0 bases, with 15 bases between the two germline ends. Germline CDR1 KGHSH, CDR2 LQKENI. The CDR3 extends over 16 amino acids.

The rearrangement links TRBV20-1 to TRBJ2-7, with TRBD1 matching 7 bases. This CDR3 spans 13 amino acids. CDR1 and CDR2 from the germline V gene are DFQATT and SNEGSKA (reference sequence). J was trimmed by 0 bases and V by 6 bases; bases with no gene match: 5. CDR3 loop: CSAGQAFSYEQYF. Here the CDR3 DNA reads TGCAGTGCCGGACAGGCCTTCTCCTACGAGCAGTACTTC.

This chain connects TRBV24-1 to TRBJ1-1; 8 nucleotides align to TRBD1. With 4 bases clipped from V and 1 base from J, the junction kept 4 bases outside the gene matches. This CDR3 has 15 residues. Germline CDR1 KGHDR, CDR2 SFDVKD. The CDR3 is CATSETGGKNTEAFF. The DNA for the CDR3 is TGTGCCACCAGTGAAACAGGGGGTAAGAACACTGAAGCTTTCTTT.

This rearrangement joins TRBV19 to TRBJ1-2; the D gene is possibly TRBD1 (5 bases). CDR1 is LNHDA, CDR2 SQIVND, per germline (reference sequence). The CDR3 sequence is 12 residues long. Trimming stripped 8 bases from V and 8 bases from J, with 15 bases between. This CDR3 is CASRLPGIGYTF. DNA for the CDR3: TGTGCCAGTCGCCTCCCAGGGATCGGCTACACCTTC.

This clonotype occurred many times. The rearrangement uses TRBV7-3 and TRBJ2-5; weak D call: TRBD2 (6 bases). Germline V gene sequence: CDR1 SGHTA, CDR2 FQGTGA. This CDR3 region has 15 residues. Trimming took 2 bases from V and 0 from J, leaving 10 bases between them. CDR3 coding DNA: TGTGCCAGCAGCTTATTGGGCGGGGACCAAGAGACCCAGTACTTC. Translation gives CASSLLGGDQETQYF.

The rearrangement uses TRBV7-9 and TRBJ1-4; D gene uncertain. Trimming took off 5 bases at V and 10 bases at J, with 14 bases between the two ends. Germline lookup yields CDR1 SEHNR and CDR2 FQNEAQ (reference sequence). The CDR3 runs to 13 residues. CDR3 bases: TGTGCCAGCAGCCCAAACGGACGCATAAAACTGTTTTTT. Amino acids: CASSPNGRIKLFF.

The rearrangement links TRBV2 to TRBJ2-2; no clear D gene. The V end lost 6 bases, the J end lost 0 bases, and 8 bases lay between the germline ends. This CDR3 is 14 amino acids long. Germline CDR1 SNHLY, CDR2 FYNNEI. CDR3 protein: CASRGISNTGELFF. For the CDR3, the DNA is TGTGCCAGCAGGGGAATCTCGAACACCGGGGAGCTGTTTTTT.

This clonotype was recorded a few times. The genes are TRBV5-1 and TRBJ2-7; possibly TRBD1 for D (6 bases). V was clipped by 7 bases and J by 6 bases, with 20 bases between them. In germline, CDR1 is SGHRS, CDR2 YFSETQ. The CDR3 loop spans 14 amino acids. CDR3 DNA sequence: TGCGCCAGCCGGCCCGGGACACTCTCGGGCGAGCAGTACTTC. Encoded protein: CASRPGTLSGEQYF.

The chain has TRBV12-3 or TRBV12-4 and TRBJ1-4, with D tentatively TRBD1 (5 bases). V was cut by 6 bases and J by 5 bases, with 16 bases left in between. This CDR3 region has 15 residues. DNA of the CDR3: TGTGCCAGCAGCAAGCGGGCCAGGGAAAATGAAAAACTGTTTTTT. Protein product: CASSKRARENEKLFF.

This clonotype has ten or more counts. The chain combines TRBV27 with TRBJ1-3; D call uncertain. Germline CDR1 MNHEY, CDR2 SMNVEV (reference sequence). The CDR3 is made up of 16 amino acids. The V gene lost 5 bases and the J gene lost 0 bases, with 14 bases spanning the gap. The CDR3, as DNA: TGTGCCAGCAGTCCCGAACACCCCTACTCTGGAAACACCATATATTTT. Translated, it gives CASSPEHPYSGNTIYF.

The chain uses TRBV20-1 and TRBJ2-7; maybe TRBD1 (5 bases). The V gene's germline CDR1 is DFQATT and CDR2 SNEGSKA (reference sequence). V lost 4 bases and J lost 3, with 7 bases in between. This CDR3 has 11 residues. This CDR3 is CSATQVYEQYF. The CDR3 nucleotides read TGCAGTGCTACACAGGTCTACGAGCAGTACTTC.

This clonotype turned up a few times. J is TRBJ2-5 and V is TRBV5-4; D perhaps matches TRBD2 (6 bases). V was pared by 4 bases and J by 1 base, with 11 bases between. This CDR3 region has 14 residues. Germline CDR1 SGHNT, CDR2 YYREEE (reference sequence). The CDR3 protein is CASSDGGTQETQYF. For the CDR3, the DNA is TGTGCCAGCAGCGATGGGGGGACCCAAGAGACCCAGTACTTC.

This clonotype came up a few times. CDR3 amino acids: CASSFLSHSTDTQYF. CDR3 DNA sequence: TGTGCCAGCAGTTTTCTAAGTCATAGCACAGATACGCAGTATTTT. The rearrangement uses TRBV27 and TRBJ2-3; D gene ambiguous. Trimming took off 3 bases at V and 0 bases at J, with 10 bases between the two ends. The CDR3 runs to 15 residues. Germline CDR1 MNHEY, CDR2 SMNVEV (reference sequence).

The V and J genes are TRBV29-1 and TRBJ1-1; D gene ambiguous. Germline values: CDR1 SQVTM, CDR2 ANQGSEA. The CDR3 has 13 residues. V gave up 3 bases and J gave up 1 base, with 9 bases separating them. CDR3 nucleotides: TGCAGCGTTGACGCGGGAGAGAACACTGAAGCTTTCTTT. Translated, it gives CSVDAGENTEAFF.

This clonotype has more than one count but fewer than ten. The chain joins TRBV6-2 or TRBV6-3 to TRBJ1-5, with 12 bases matching TRBD1. Germline CDR1 reads MNHEY; CDR2 reads SVGEGT. V shed 7 bases and J 7 bases; nucleotides not matched to a gene: 8. The CDR3 covers 15 residues. The CDR3 coding sequence is TGTGCCAGCACCCGGGGGACAGGGGGCTTACAGCCCCAGCATTTT. This gives the protein CASTRGTGGLQPQHF.

The chain has TRBV6-2 or TRBV6-3 and TRBJ2-1; D tentatively fits TRBD1 or TRBD2 (5 bases each). This CDR3 has 14 amino acids. Looked up from germline, CDR1 is MNHEY and CDR2 is SVGEGT. Trimming stripped 8 bases from V and 2 bases from J, with 13 bases between. CDR3 bases: TGTGCCAGCGACGAGGGGAACCCCTACAATGAGCAGTTCTTC. Translation gives CASDEGNPYNEQFF.

The chain carries TRBV9 and TRBJ2-2; no firm D call. Between the trimmed V and J ends, which lost 3 bases and 5 bases, there was a span of 11 bases. The CDR3 has 14 amino acids. Germline loops: CDR1 SGDLS, CDR2 YYNGEE. CDR3 DNA: TGTGCCAGCAGCGCCAAAGGTGGGACCGGGGAGCTGTTTTTT. Protein: CASSAKGGTGELFF.

J is TRBJ1-5 and V is TRBV7-2, with 7 bases fitting TRBD1. Germline CDR1 is SGHTA and CDR2 is FQGNSA. J gave up 5 bases and V 0 bases, and 7 bases lay outside the gene matches. This CDR3 region has 16 residues. The CDR3, as DNA: TGTGCCAGCAGCTTAGCCCTCCAGGGGGGGTATCAGCCCCAGCATTTT. It encodes CASSLALQGGYQPQHF.

This chain links TRBV12-3 or TRBV12-4 with TRBJ1-1, with D tentatively TRBD1 (6 bases). The CDR3 runs to 13 residues. V was cut by 11 bases and J by 2 bases, with 15 bases left in between. The CDR3 is CAGGGTDNTEAFF. The CDR3 coding sequence is TGTGCCGGGGGCGGGACGGATAACACTGAAGCTTTCTTT.

The chain couples TRBV20-1 to TRBJ2-1; unclear D gene. The CDR3 runs 16 residues. V was cut by 1 base and J by 0 bases, with 13 bases left in between. Germline V gene sequence: CDR1 DFQATT, CDR2 SNEGSKA (reference sequence). CDR3 protein: CSARAPDLSSYNEQFF. The CDR3 nucleotides read TGCAGTGCTAGAGCTCCGGATTTAAGCTCCTACAATGAGCAGTTCTTC.

V usage is TRBV6-1 and J usage is TRBJ2-1; D not resolved. V was cut by 7 bases and J by 1 base, with 8 bases left in between. This CDR3 spans 13 amino acids. CDR1 and CDR2 from the germline V gene are MNHNS and SASEGT. CDR3 amino acids: CASNRVSYNEQFF. Written as DNA, the CDR3 is TGTGCCAGCAACCGAGTTTCCTACAATGAGCAGTTCTTC.